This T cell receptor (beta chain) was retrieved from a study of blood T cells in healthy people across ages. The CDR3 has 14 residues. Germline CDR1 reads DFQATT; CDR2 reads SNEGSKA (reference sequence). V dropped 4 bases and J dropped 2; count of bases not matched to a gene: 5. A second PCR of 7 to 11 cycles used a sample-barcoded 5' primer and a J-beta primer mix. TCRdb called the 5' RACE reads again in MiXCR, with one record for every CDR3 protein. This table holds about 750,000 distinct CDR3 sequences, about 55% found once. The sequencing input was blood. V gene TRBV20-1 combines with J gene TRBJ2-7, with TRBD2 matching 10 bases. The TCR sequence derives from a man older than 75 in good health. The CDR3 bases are TGCAGTGCTAAGACTAGCGGGCCAACCTACGAGCAGTACTTC. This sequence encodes CSAKTSGPTYEQYF.